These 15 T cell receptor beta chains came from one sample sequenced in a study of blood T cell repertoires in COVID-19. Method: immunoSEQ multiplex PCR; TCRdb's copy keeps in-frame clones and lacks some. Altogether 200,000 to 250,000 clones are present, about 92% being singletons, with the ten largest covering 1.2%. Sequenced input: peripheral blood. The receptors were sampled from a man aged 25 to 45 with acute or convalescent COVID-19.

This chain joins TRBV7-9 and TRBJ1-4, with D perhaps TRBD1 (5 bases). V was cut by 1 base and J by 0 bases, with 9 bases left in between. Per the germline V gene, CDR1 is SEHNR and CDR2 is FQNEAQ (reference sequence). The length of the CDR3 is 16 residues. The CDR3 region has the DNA TGTGCCAGCAGCTTAGATGGGGGGACAACTAATGAAAAACTGTTTTTT. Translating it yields CASSLDGGTTNEKLFF.

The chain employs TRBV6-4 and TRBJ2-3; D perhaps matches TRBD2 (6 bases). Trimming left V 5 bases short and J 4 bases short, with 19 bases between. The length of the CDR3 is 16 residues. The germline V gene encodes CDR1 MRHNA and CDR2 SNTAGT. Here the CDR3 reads CASSREGGLAPDTQYF. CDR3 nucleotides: TGTGCCAGCAGTAGAGAAGGAGGGTTAGCTCCAGATACGCAGTATTTT.

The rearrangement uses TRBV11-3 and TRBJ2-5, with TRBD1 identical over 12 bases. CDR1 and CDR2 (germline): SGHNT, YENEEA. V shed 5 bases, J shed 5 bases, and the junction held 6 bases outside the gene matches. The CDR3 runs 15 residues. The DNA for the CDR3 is TGTGCCAGCAGCCTCGGGACAGGGGGCGCGGAGACCCAGTACTTC. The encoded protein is CASSLGTGGAETQYF.

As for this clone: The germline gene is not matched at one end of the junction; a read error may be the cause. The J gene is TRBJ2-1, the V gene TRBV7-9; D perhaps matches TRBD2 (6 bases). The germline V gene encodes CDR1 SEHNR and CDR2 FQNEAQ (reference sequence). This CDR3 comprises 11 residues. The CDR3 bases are TGTGCCAGCAGCTTAGCTGGCGGGACGATCTTC. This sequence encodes CASSLAGGTIF.

The CDR3 DNA reads as TGTGCCAGCAGCCAGCTGGGGGACAGGGTAACCTACGAGCAGTACTTC. It codes for CASSQLGDRVTYEQYF. This sequence joins TRBV3-1 (or the pseudogene TRBV3-2) and TRBJ2-7; 9 bases agree with TRBD1. The V gene's germline CDR1 is LGHDT and CDR2 YNNKEL (reference sequence). This CDR3 spans 16 amino acids. Trimming at V came to 3 bases and at J to 2 bases, leaving 8 bases not matched to a gene.

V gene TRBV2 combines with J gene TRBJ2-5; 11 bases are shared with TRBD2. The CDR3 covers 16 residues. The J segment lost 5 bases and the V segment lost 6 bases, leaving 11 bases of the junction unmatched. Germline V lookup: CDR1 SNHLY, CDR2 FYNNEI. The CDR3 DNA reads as TGTGCCAGCAGGGGAAAAACTAGCGGGGGTTGGGAGACCCAGTACTTC. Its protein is CASRGKTSGGWETQYF.

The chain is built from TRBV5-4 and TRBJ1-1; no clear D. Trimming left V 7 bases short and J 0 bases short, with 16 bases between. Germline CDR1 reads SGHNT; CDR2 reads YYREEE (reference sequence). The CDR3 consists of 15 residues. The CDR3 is CASFPSAGMNTEAFF. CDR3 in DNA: TGTGCCAGCTTCCCTTCGGCAGGAATGAACACTGAAGCTTTCTTT.

CDR3 DNA: TGTGCCAGCAGTACAACGGGAGGATGGGGTTCCGCTGGGGCCAACGTCCTGACTTTC. This codes for CASSTTGGWGSAGANVLTF. The J gene is TRBJ2-6, the V gene TRBV27; the match to TRBD2 covers 7 bases. The V gene end was trimmed by 5 bases and the J gene end by 2 bases; junction bases not matched to a gene: 15. Germline V gene lookup returns CDR1 MNHEY and CDR2 SMNVEV (reference sequence). The CDR3 consists of 19 residues.

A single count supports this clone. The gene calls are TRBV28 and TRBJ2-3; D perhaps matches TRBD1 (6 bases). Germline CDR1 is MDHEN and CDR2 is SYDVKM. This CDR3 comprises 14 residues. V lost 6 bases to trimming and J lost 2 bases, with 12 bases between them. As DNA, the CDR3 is TGTGCCAGCAGGACTACAGGGAACACAGATACGCAGTATTTT. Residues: CASRTTGNTDTQYF.

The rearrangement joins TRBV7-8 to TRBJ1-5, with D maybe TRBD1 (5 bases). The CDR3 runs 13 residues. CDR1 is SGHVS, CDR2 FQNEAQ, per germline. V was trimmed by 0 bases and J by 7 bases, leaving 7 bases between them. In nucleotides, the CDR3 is TGTGCCAGCAGCTTAGCTCAGGGCCAGCCCCAGCATTTT. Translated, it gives CASSLAQGQPQHF.

The CDR3 DNA reads as TGTGCCAGCAGCTTCCAGCGTACCGGGGAGCTGTTTTTT. As protein: CASSFQRTGELFF. The rearrangement uses TRBV7-2 and TRBJ2-2; D is uncertain. This CDR3 is 13 amino acids long. Germline V gene sequence: CDR1 SGHTA, CDR2 FQGNSA. V was clipped by 3 bases and J by 5 bases, with 7 bases between them.

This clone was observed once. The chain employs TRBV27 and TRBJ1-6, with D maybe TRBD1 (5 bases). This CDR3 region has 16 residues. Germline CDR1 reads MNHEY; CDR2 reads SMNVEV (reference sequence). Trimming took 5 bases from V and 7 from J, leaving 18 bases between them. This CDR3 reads CASSPLLLGGNSPLHF. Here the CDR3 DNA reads TGTGCCAGCAGTCCGCTTCTATTGGGGGGAAATTCACCCCTCCACTTT.

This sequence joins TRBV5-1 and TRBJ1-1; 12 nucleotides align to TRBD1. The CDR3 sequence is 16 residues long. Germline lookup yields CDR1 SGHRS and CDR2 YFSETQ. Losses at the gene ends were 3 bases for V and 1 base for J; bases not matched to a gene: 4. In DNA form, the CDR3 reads TGCGCCAGCAGCTGGGACAGGGGGCAAAGGAACACTGAAGCTTTCTTT. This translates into CASSWDRGQRNTEAFF.

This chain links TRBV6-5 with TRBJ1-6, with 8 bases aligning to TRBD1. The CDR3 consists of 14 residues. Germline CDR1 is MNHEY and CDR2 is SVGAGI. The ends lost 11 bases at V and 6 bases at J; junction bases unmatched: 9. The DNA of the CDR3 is TGTGCCTGTCAAGGACAGGGAGGTAATTCACCCCTCCACTTT. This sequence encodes CACQGQGGNSPLHF.

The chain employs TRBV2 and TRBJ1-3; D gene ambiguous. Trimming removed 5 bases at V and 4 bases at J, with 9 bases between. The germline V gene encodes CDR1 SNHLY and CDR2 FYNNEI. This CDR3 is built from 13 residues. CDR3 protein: CASSRLQGNTIYF. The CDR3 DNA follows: TGTGCCAGCAGTAGACTTCAGGGAAACACCATATATTTT.